This T cell receptor beta chain was found in a study of blood T cell repertoires in COVID-19. Study-wide context: Material from acute and convalescent COVID-19 was sourced from the United States, Italy and Spain. Nucleic acid was either cDNA or gDNA, and it came from T cells, B-cell-depleted T cells, or PBMCs.

How the authors handled the data: Amplifying reference gene primers gave estimates of nucleated cell counts. Produced via immunoSEQ multiplex PCR; TCRdb's table is partial and in-frame only. V, J and clone size reflect that table, while D and trimming were determined from the DNA. The sample holds around 180,000 clones, less than 90% seen once. V lost 5 bases, J lost 4 bases, and 6 bases stayed unmatched. This CDR3 is built from 14 residues. CDR1 and CDR2 (germline): MNHEY, SMNVEV (reference sequence). This rearrangement joins TRBV27 to TRBJ1-2; 8 bases line up with TRBD1. The sequencing sample was made of peripheral blood. The TCR originated in a man aged 60 to 69 with acute or convalescent COVID-19. The CDR3 region is CASSGQGFLYGYTF. DNA of the CDR3: TGTGCCAGCAGTGGACAGGGCTTCCTCTATGGCTACACCTTC.